The 9 T cell receptor beta chains in this list originate from one sample, sequenced in a study of shared clonotypes between healthy human individuals. The method was immunoSEQ multiplex PCR; TCRdb's version includes in-frame clones alone and lacks a portion of them. The data hold about 2.4 million clones, with 80% to 95% observed a single time. The source material was naive CD4+ T cells from PBMCs. Documented subset: CD45RA+ positively selected. The source of these receptors is a man aged 18-30 years in good health. Some clones in this sample may be carry-over from other donors' samples.

The J gene is TRBJ2-1, the V gene TRBV5-6; D possibly matches TRBD1 or TRBD2 (5 bases each). Trimming left V 4 bases short and J 8 bases short, with 22 bases between. The CDR3 runs 16 residues. CDR1 and CDR2 (germline): SGHDT, YYEEEE. The CDR3 DNA sequence: TGTGCCAGCAGCCGGTTTTTCAGGGAGTACGGCTATGAGCAGTTCTTC. The encoded protein is CASSRFFREYGYEQFF. The complete variable domain, with remaining parts taken from reference TRBV5-6 and TRBJ2-1, reads DAGVTQSPTHLIKTRGQQVTLRCSPKSGHDTVSWYQQALGQGPQFIFQYYEEEERQRGNFPDRFSGHQFPNYSSELNVNALLLGDSALYLCASSRFFREYGYEQFFGPGTRLTVL.

This clone was observed a handful of times. This rearrangement joins TRBV5-1 to TRBJ1-1, with D uncertain. The CDR3 spans 13 residues. Germline CDR1 and CDR2: SGHRS and YFSETQ. V lost 0 bases and J lost 8, with 11 bases in between. CDR3 sequence (DNA): TGCGCCAGCAGCTTGGATGGAGGGCAAGAAGCTTTCTTT. Translating it yields CASSLDGGQEAFF. The variable domain in full, with the rest retrieved from reference TRBV5-1 and TRBJ1-1, is KAGVTQTPRYLIKTRGQQVTLSCSPISGHRSVSWYQQTPGQGLQFLFEYFSETQRNKGNFPGRFSGRQFSNSRSEMNVSTLELGDSALYLCASSLDGGQEAFFGQGTRLTVV.

This clone came up a few times. V and J are TRBV10-3 and TRBJ1-5; no firm D call. This CDR3 has 13 amino acids. The germline gives CDR1 ENHRY, CDR2 SYGVKD. V dropped 5 bases and J dropped 1 base, with 6 bases sitting between them. CDR3 protein: CAISSDSNQPQHF. Written as DNA, the CDR3 is TGTGCCATCAGTTCGGACAGCAATCAGCCCCAGCATTTT.

This clone was recorded once. J is TRBJ2-7 and V is TRBV7-9; 8 bases map to TRBD1. CDR3 length: 13 amino acids. Germline assignment: CDR1 SEHNR and CDR2 FQNEAQ (reference sequence). Unmatched junction bases numbered 6, after V lost 5 bases and J lost 6 bases. The CDR3 coding sequence is TGTGCCAGCAGCCCAGGGGGCCGGACCGAGCAGTACTTC. Translation gives CASSPGGRTEQYF.

As to this clone: Other DNA sequences in the sample encode the same CDR3. The rearrangement uses TRBV29-1 and TRBJ2-4; 7 bases align to TRBD1. CDR3 length: 14 residues. Trimming took 7 bases from V and 0 from J; bases not matched to a gene: 6. Looked up from germline, CDR1 is SQVTM and CDR2 is ANQGSEA. The CDR3 is CSAQGRLAKNIQYF. CDR3 nucleotide sequence: TGCAGCGCACAGGGGCGTCTAGCCAAAAACATTCAGTACTTC.

The chain recombines TRBV5-1 with TRBJ1-3; D ambiguous. Between the trimmed V and J ends, which lost 4 bases and 0 bases, there was a span of 14 bases. Germline CDR1 is SGHRS and CDR2 is YFSETQ. The length of the CDR3 is 16 residues. DNA for the CDR3: TGCGCCAGCAGCGCCCGGGCTGCGAGCTCTGGAAACACCATATATTTT. Residues: CASSARAASSGNTIYF.

The rearrangement links TRBV7-6 to TRBJ2-1; 8 nucleotides agree with TRBD2. V lost 5 bases to trimming and J lost 0 bases; unmatched junction nucleotides: 6. Germline-derived CDR1 and CDR2 are SGHVS and FNYEAQ. The CDR3 has 16 residues. The DNA for the CDR3 is TGTGCCAGCAGCACCCGGAGCGGGAGCTCCTACAATGAGCAGTTCTTC. This encodes CASSTRSGSSYNEQFF.

Here the CDR3 reads CASSPPGQVWMEQYF. CDR3 DNA sequence: TGTGCCAGCTCACCCCCGGGACAGGTTTGGATGGAGCAGTACTTC. This chain joins TRBV18 and TRBJ2-5, with 8 bases identical to TRBD1. This CDR3 region has 15 residues. Germline V gene data show CDR1 as KGHSH and CDR2 as LQKENI. Trimming cost V 3 bases and J 11 bases; bases outside gene matches: 14.

As to this clone: At the DNA level, this CDR3 is encoded by other sequences in the same sample as well. The rearrangement joins TRBV9 to TRBJ2-2; tentative D call: TRBD1 (6 bases). The CDR3 contains 13 residues. Germline lookup yields CDR1 SGDLS and CDR2 YYNGEE. V was trimmed by 2 bases and J by 5 bases, leaving 7 bases between them. The DNA for the CDR3 is TGTGCCAGCAGCGTTACAGGGACCGGGGAGCTGTTTTTT. Translating gives CASSVTGTGELFF.